The following is a T cell receptor (beta chain) sequence with its context. The antigen remains unidentified. These data belong to a study of blood T cells in healthy people across ages. A second roughly 6 to 12 cycle PCR used barcoded and J-beta primers. TCRdb redid the calling of the 5' RACE reads with MiXCR, one entry per CDR3 protein. The sample gives some 1.5 million distinct CDR3 sequences, about 45% of which show up once; over 3.5% is in the top ten. J gave up 3 bases and V 0 bases, and 2 bases lay outside the gene matches. This CDR3 is built from 16 residues. Germline values: CDR1 MNHNY, CDR2 SVGAGI (reference sequence). Study findings and constraints: Conclusively comparing naive with antigen-experienced cells was impossible with unsorted PBMCs. Possibly confounding the expanded clonotype changes was the fact that donor CMV status was unknown.

This receptor was identified in a woman between 18 and 29 years old in good health. The gene calls are TRBV6-6 and TRBJ2-1, with TRBD2 identical over 10 bases. Sequencing was carried out using blood. CDR3 coding DNA: TGTGCCAGCAGTTACTCATGGACTAGCGGCTACAATGAGCAGTTCTTC. Its protein is CASSYSWTSGYNEQFF.